The 5 T cell receptor beta chains reported below all come from one sample, sequenced in a study of identical twins. TCRdb re-derived calls from the 5' RACE reads in MiXCR, one entry per CDR3 protein. Found here are fewer than 800,000 distinct CDR3 sequences, about 7% of them singletons; the top ten hold 1.5% to 2%. The sample was also linked to a second study, of yellow fever vaccine responses in identical twins.

Specimen: PBMCs. These receptors all stem from a woman aged 18-35 years in good health.

This clonotype was detected only a few times. CDR3 in amino acids: CASSRKTGGATGELFF. Written as DNA, the CDR3 is TGTGCCAGCAGCCGGAAGACAGGGGGCGCGACCGGGGAGCTGTTTTTT. The chain combines TRBV3-1 with TRBJ2-2; TRBD1 agrees at 10 bases. The V gene's germline CDR1 is LGHDT and CDR2 YNNKEL (reference sequence). The CDR3 spans 16 residues. The V and J ends lost 4 bases and 5 bases, in that order; junction bases with no gene match: 7.

This chain joins TRBV6-1 and TRBJ2-7; 7 bases are a match to TRBD1. In germline, CDR1 is MNHNS, CDR2 SASEGT. The CDR3 runs 16 residues. V lost 5 bases and J lost 3; bases outside the gene matches: 13. CDR3 region: CASSPGTAPPRYEQYF. The CDR3 DNA is TGTGCCAGCAGTCCCGGGACAGCCCCTCCGCGCTACGAGCAGTACTTC.

This clonotype was observed a handful of times. The genes are TRBV12-3 or TRBV12-4 and TRBJ2-1, with 10 bases identical to TRBD2. The V segment lost 6 bases and the J segment 7 bases; nucleotides outside the gene matches: 6. The CDR3 is 14 residues long. The CDR3 protein is CASRVSGRGNEQFF. The CDR3 DNA reads as TGTGCCAGCAGAGTCAGCGGGAGGGGGAATGAGCAGTTCTTC.

Turning to this clonotype: The germline gene is not matched at one end of the junction; a read error may be the cause. The V gene is TRBV9, the J gene TRBJ1-2; D ambiguous. Germline-derived CDR1 and CDR2 are SGDLS and YYNGEE. The CDR3 loop spans 15 amino acids. The CDR3 reads CASGVEGAANYGYTF. CDR3 in DNA: TGTGCCAGCGGCGTAGAGGGTGCGGCTAACTATGGCTACACCTTC.

J is TRBJ2-2 and V is TRBV7-3; no reliable D call. The CDR3 runs 16 residues. Germline V lookup: CDR1 SGHTA, CDR2 FQGTGA. V was trimmed by 2 bases and J by 1 base, leaving 11 bases between them. This CDR3 reads CASSLVRLQNTGELFF. CDR3 nucleotides: TGTGCCAGCAGCTTAGTGCGGCTACAGAACACCGGGGAGCTGTTTTTT.